Listed below are T cell receptor beta chains from one sample, sequenced in a study of cytomegalovirus exposure and HLA in healthy donors. Profiling relied on immunoSEQ multiplex PCR, and the TCRdb table lists in-frame clones only, not all of them. The data contain approximately 94,000 clones, less than 85% of them singletons. The sample consisted of PBMCs. The receptors were sampled from a man aged 25-40 years in good health and CMV-seropositive. Each CDR3 is given with its conserved first and last residue.

>TRBV6-1|TRBJ1-2
CAGAAWDRASGYTF
>TRBV9|TRBJ2-4
CASSVAPFTTGAEDIQYF
>TRBV28|TRBJ2-6
CASSSPAAGANVLTF
>TRBV28|TRBJ1-4
CASSLGTVNEKLFF
>TRBV5-6|TRBJ2-5
CASSDGTENWYQETQYF
>TRBV28|TRBJ2-2
CASRSGANTGELFF
>TRBV6-1|TRBJ2-2
CAGGGGLNTGELFF
>TRBV30|TRBJ2-1
CAWSGNSYNEQFF
>TRBV7-3|TRBJ2-5
CASSLIAGAGETQYF
>TRBV20-1|TRBJ2-1
CSASGINEQFF
>TRBV10-3|TRBJ1-3
CAISELGRRRNTIYF
>TRBV7-8|TRBJ2-3
CASSLMLASTDTQYF
>TRBV12-5|TRBJ2-1
CASGFDGTGSDEQFF
>TRBV7-2|TRBJ1-2
CASSPTGDYGYTF
>TRBV10-3|TRBJ2-5
CASSYSEEETQYF
>TRBV25-1|TRBJ1-2
CASSETGYYGYTF
>TRBV28|TRBJ1-4
CASSESVVGAGGEKLFF
>TRBV11-3|TRBJ2-2
CASSYGNTGELFF
>TRBV30|TRBJ2-3
CNGLGGGRSTDTQYF
>TRBV6-6|TRBJ2-7
CASSYSLAGGNEQYF
>TRBV5-1|TRBJ2-7
CASSLWYSSYEQYF
>TRBV7-8|TRBJ1-2
CASSPHDDRDYGYTF
>TRBV19|TRBJ1-2
CASSKGTPGYGYTF
>TRBV4-2|TRBJ1-2
CASSQDFIPGNYGYTF
>TRBV7-6|TRBJ2-2
CASTRGASGTGELFF